This T cell receptor beta chain was captured by sequencing in a study of spatial heterogeneity in lung cancer. The overall study: Each time, sequencing found more beta-chain sequences than alpha-chain sequences.

The time point here: sample taken at primary tumor resection. Unsorted whole RNA samples from tumor, nontumor lung or frozen PBMC were sequenced. The donor population consisted of some 67 patients with untreated, early-stage non-small cell lung cancer. A distinct unique molecular identifier was carried by each TCR cDNA molecule. One entry per CDR3 protein results from TCRdb running MiXCR on the 5' RACE reads. The sample records over 75,000 distinct CDR3 sequences, approximately 20% being singletons. Sequencing was performed on PBMCs, taken at surgery. This TCR was recovered from a male donor with early-stage non-small cell lung cancer.

CDR3 sequence reads: CASSADEREADTQYF. The CDR3 DNA follows: TGTGCCAGCAGCGCCGACGAGCGGGAGGCAGATACGCAGTATTTT. The J gene is TRBJ2-3, the V gene TRBV21-1; the DNA was not compared with TRBD2, the D call given in the table. TRBV21-1 is marked as a pseudogene. This CDR3 contains 15 residues.